One and the same sample provided the 31 T cell receptor beta chains below, sequenced in a study of vaccination and CD4 T cells after COVID-19. Treatment of the sample: 10-day PBMC culture with coronavirus spike peptide pools or control peptides (ViraFEST assay). With the Oncomine TCR Beta short-read assay, DNA from cultured CD4+ T cells was sequenced. A single record per CDR3 protein comes from TCRdb applying MiXCR to the PCR reads. The repertoire holds tens of thousands of distinct CDR3 sequences, with around 42% as singletons. These receptors' targets are unknown. The sequencing used CD4+ T cells from blood, cultured in vitro, collected before SARS-CoV-2 vaccination. These receptors came from a human donor who received a COVID-19 vaccine.

The CDR3 sequence is CASSDLYEQYF. The CDR3 DNA sequence: TGTGCCAGCAGTGATTTGTACGAGCAGTACTTC. The chain joins TRBV6-1 to TRBJ2-7, with unresolved D. This CDR3 is 11 amino acids long. V dropped 3 bases and J dropped 4 bases, with 4 bases sitting between them. From germline, CDR1 is MNHNS and CDR2 SASEGT.

This clonotype was seen a few times. The chain is built from TRBV6-4 and TRBJ2-7; tentatively, D is TRBD1 (6 bases). CDR1 is MRHNA, CDR2 SNTAGT, per germline. The CDR3 sequence is 12 residues long. Trimming left V 7 bases short and J 5 bases short, with 12 bases between. Here the CDR3 reads CASTLHRDEQYF. The DNA for the CDR3 is TGTGCCAGCACCCTCCACAGGGACGAGCAGTACTTC.

This clonotype turned up a few times. CDR3 amino acids: CATSDYRGRAGELFF. CDR3 in DNA: TGTGCCACCAGTGATTACAGGGGGCGGGCCGGGGAGCTGTTTTTT. The rearrangement links TRBV24-1 to TRBJ2-2, with 9 bases aligning to TRBD1. V lost 2 bases to trimming and J lost 6 bases; unmatched junction nucleotides: 3. The CDR3 has 15 residues. Germline V gene sequence: CDR1 KGHDR, CDR2 SFDVKD.

The rearrangement uses TRBV6-5 and TRBJ1-2; D is ambiguous. Looked up from germline, CDR1 is MNHEY and CDR2 is SVGAGI. Trimming pared 4 bases from V and 0 bases from J, leaving 9 bases between. The CDR3 contains 14 residues. The CDR3 protein is CASSFGLTNYGYTF. In nucleotides, the CDR3 is TGTGCCAGCAGTTTTGGACTTACTAACTATGGCTACACCTTC.

This clonotype turned up a few times. The chain recombines TRBV6-2 or TRBV6-3 with TRBJ2-3, with D possibly being TRBD2 (5 bases). Germline loops: CDR1 MNHEY, CDR2 SVGEGT. Deletions cut 2 bases from V and 0 bases from J, with 9 bases between. This CDR3 has 15 amino acids. The CDR3 region has the DNA TGTGCCAGCAGTTACACGGAGGCTAGCACAGATACGCAGTATTTT. Its protein is CASSYTEASTDTQYF.

The chain carries TRBV6-2 or TRBV6-3 and TRBJ2-5; D ambiguous. Germline V gene sequence: CDR1 MNHEY, CDR2 SVGEGT. The CDR3 runs to 12 residues. Trimming removed 10 bases at V and 2 bases at J, with 11 bases between. CDR3 DNA: TGTGCCACCACCTTGTCTCAAGAGACCCAGTACTTC. Protein sequence: CATTLSQETQYF.

The chain employs TRBV18 and TRBJ1-6; tentative D call: TRBD1 (6 bases). CDR1 is KGHSH and CDR2 is LQKENI in the germline V gene. With 6 bases removed from V and 4 bases from J, the gap between germline ends came to 13 bases. The CDR3 is made up of 15 amino acids. The CDR3 sequence: CASSPGTSYNSPLHF. CDR3 nucleotide sequence: TGTGCCAGCTCTCCCGGGACATCGTATAATTCACCCCTCCACTTT.

The chain employs TRBV5-4 and TRBJ2-5; D possibly corresponds to TRBD1 (8 bases). Germline values: CDR1 SGHNT, CDR2 YYREEE (reference sequence). CDR3 length: 18 residues. V dropped 4 bases and J dropped 4 bases, with 26 bases sitting between them. CDR3 in amino acids: CASSLPRLTGGGGETQYF. The CDR3 DNA sequence: TGTGCCAGCAGCCTCCCCAGGTTAACAGGGGGAGGGGGAGAGACCCAGTACTTC.

This clonotype was seen a few times. The V gene is TRBV24-1, the J gene TRBJ1-2; no clear D gene. The CDR3 extends over 12 amino acids. CDR1 and CDR2 from the germline V gene are KGHDR and SFDVKD. V was pared by 10 bases and J by 0 bases, with 8 bases between. The CDR3: CATGKANYGYTF. The CDR3 region has the DNA TGTGCCACAGGGAAAGCTAACTATGGCTACACCTTC.

This clonotype was seen a few times. The chain is built from TRBV20-1 and TRBJ2-1, with 16 bases aligning to TRBD2. The CDR3 covers 16 residues. The germline gives CDR1 DFQATT, CDR2 SNEGSKA (reference sequence). Trimming took 6 bases from V and 5 from J; bases not matched to a gene: 7. CDR3 sequence: CSAEGLAGGPHNEQFF. The CDR3 coding sequence is TGCAGTGCCGAGGGACTAGCGGGGGGGCCCCACAATGAGCAGTTCTTC.

The V gene is TRBV5-4, the J gene TRBJ1-2; 9 positions agree with TRBD1. The germline CDR1 and CDR2 sequences are SGHNT and YYREEE (reference sequence). This CDR3 is built from 15 residues. Losses at the gene ends were 4 bases for V and 7 bases for J; bases not matched to a gene: 11. The chain's CDR3 is CASSPITGTGFGYTF. CDR3 coding DNA: TGTGCCAGCAGCCCGATAACCGGGACAGGGTTTGGCTACACCTTC. The full variable domain, its missing parts supplied by reference TRBV5-4 and TRBJ1-2, is ETGVTQSPTHLIKTRGQQVTLRCSSQSGHNTVSWYQQALGQGPQFIFQYYREEENGRGNFPPRFSGLQFPNYSSELNVNALELDDSALYLCASSPITGTGFGYTFGSGTRLTVV.

This rearrangement joins TRBV27 to TRBJ1-5, with 8 nucleotides matching TRBD1. The CDR3 runs to 17 residues. Looked up from germline, CDR1 is MNHEY and CDR2 is SMNVEV (reference sequence). Trimming at V came to 7 bases and at J to 0 bases, leaving 11 bases not matched to a gene. CDR3 residues: CASTHSDRGISNQPQHF. The CDR3 nucleotides read TGTGCCAGCACCCACTCCGACAGGGGCATTAGCAATCAGCCCCAGCATTTT.

The chain recombines TRBV6-1 with TRBJ2-3; 8 bases agree with TRBD2. With V trimmed by 2 bases and J by 1 base, 5 bases remained unmatched. The CDR3 covers 16 residues. CDR1 and CDR2 (germline): MNHNS, SASEGT. This CDR3 reads CASSEILAAGTDTQYF. Written as DNA, the CDR3 is TGTGCCAGCAGTGAAATACTAGCGGCGGGCACAGATACGCAGTATTTT.

A few counts support this clonotype. The chain carries TRBV30 and TRBJ2-3, with D possibly called TRBD1 or TRBD2 (5 bases each). With 8 bases removed from V and 0 bases from J, the gap between germline ends came to 18 bases. The CDR3 extends over 15 amino acids. Germline V gene lookup returns CDR1 GTSNPN and CDR2 SVGIG (reference sequence). As DNA, the CDR3 is TGTGCCCTCAGTGGGACCGAAACTAGCACAGATACGCAGTATTTT. It specifies CALSGTETSTDTQYF. Full variable domain (remainder filled in from reference TRBV30 and TRBJ2-3): SQTIHQWPATLVQPVGSPLSLECTVEGTSNPNLYWYRQAAGRGLQLLFYSVGIGQISSEVPQNLSASRPQDRQFILSSKKLLLSDSGFYLCALSGTETSTDTQYFGPGTRLTVL.

This rearrangement joins TRBV24-1 to TRBJ2-3, with D hard to call. Germline CDR1 KGHDR, CDR2 SFDVKD. V lost 10 bases and J lost 1, with 11 bases in between. The CDR3 sequence is 13 residues long. CDR3 region: CATREDGTDTQYF. The CDR3 bases are TGTGCCACAAGGGAAGACGGCACAGATACGCAGTATTTT.

This clonotype has only a few counts. The rearrangement links TRBV30 to TRBJ1-5; D is unresolved. CDR3 length: 15 amino acids. The ends were cut back, 2 bases at V and 3 bases at J, with 14 bases in the middle. Germline lookup yields CDR1 GTSNPN and CDR2 SVGIG (reference sequence). CDR3 in amino acids: CAWSRRYRINQPQHF. The CDR3 region has the DNA TGTGCCTGGAGTAGACGGTACAGAATCAATCAGCCCCAGCATTTT.

The chain carries TRBV21-1 and TRBJ1-6; the tabulated D call, TRBD1, remains unverified against the DNA. TRBV21-1 is annotated as a pseudogene. The CDR3 has 15 residues. CDR3 amino acids: CASSEQGIGNSPLHF. The CDR3 DNA is TGTGCCAGCAGCGAGCAGGGTATAGGGAATTCACCCCTCCACTTT.

This chain links TRBV7-9 with TRBJ1-6; 7 positions match TRBD1. Germline CDR1 is SEHNR and CDR2 is FQNEAQ (reference sequence). The junction had 5 bases not matched to a gene; V was cut back by 5 bases and J by 7 bases. The CDR3 runs to 14 residues. CDR3 coding DNA: TGTGCCAGCAGCATAAGACAGGGAAATTCACCCCTCCACTTT. As protein: CASSIRQGNSPLHF.

With respect to this clonotype: This may arise from a read error, as a much more abundant clone is one base away. This chain uses TRBV2 with TRBJ1-1; perhaps TRBD1 as D (6 bases). The germline gives CDR1 SNHLY, CDR2 FYNNEI. The CDR3 has 15 amino acids. Written as DNA, the CDR3 is TGTACCAGCTGGCCGAACAGGGCATTGGGCACTGAAGCTTTCTTT. This translates into CTSWPNRALGTEAFF.

The V gene is TRBV30, the J gene TRBJ2-5; no clear D. CDR3 length equals 10 residues. Deletions cut 2 bases from V and 4 bases from J, with 2 bases between. Germline assignment: CDR1 GTSNPN and CDR2 SVGIG (reference sequence). The CDR3 sequence: CAWSLETQYF. DNA for the CDR3: TGTGCCTGGAGTCTAGAGACCCAGTACTTC. The variable domain in full, with the rest retrieved from reference TRBV30 and TRBJ2-5, is SQTIHQWPATLVQPVGSPLSLECTVEGTSNPNLYWYRQAAGRGLQLLFYSVGIGQISSEVPQNLSASRPQDRQFILSSKKLLLSDSGFYLCAWSLETQYFGPGTRLLVL.

The gene calls are TRBV5-1 and TRBJ1-1; no firm D call. Trimming cost V 0 bases and J 0 bases, with 9 bases left between them. The germline gives CDR1 SGHRS, CDR2 YFSETQ. This CDR3 has 15 residues. CDR3 DNA sequence: TGCGCCAGCAGCTTGGTAGCAGGCATGAACACTGAAGCTTTCTTT. As protein: CASSLVAGMNTEAFF.

The chain is built from TRBV25-1 and TRBJ1-6, with D perhaps matching TRBD1 (5 bases). CDR3 length: 17 amino acids. Looked up from germline, CDR1 is MGHDK and CDR2 is SYGVNS. V was cut by 10 bases and J by 6 bases, with 25 bases left in between. CDR3 in DNA: TGTGCCACCACCGGCGGAGGGGCTTTGACCCTTAATTCACCCCTCCACTTT. It specifies CATTGGGALTLNSPLHF.

The gene calls are TRBV11-3 and TRBJ2-5; possibly TRBD1 or TRBD2 for D (6 bases each). V was pared by 5 bases and J by 5 bases, with 12 bases between. The CDR3 loop spans 13 amino acids. From germline, CDR1 is SGHNT and CDR2 YENEEA. The chain's CDR3 is CASSRGERETQYF. The CDR3 DNA follows: TGTGCCAGCAGCAGGGGGGAACGGGAGACCCAGTACTTC.

This clonotype showed up just a few times. V is TRBV7-6 and J is TRBJ1-2, with 7 bases lining up with TRBD1. The CDR3 has 15 residues. The germline V gene has CDR1 SGHVS and CDR2 FNYEAQ. The V gene end was trimmed by 0 bases and the J gene end by 4 bases; junction bases not matched to a gene: 5. Written as DNA, the CDR3 is TGTGCCAGCAGCTTAGCGAGAGGGACAGCCTATGGCTACACCTTC. It encodes CASSLARGTAYGYTF.

The V and J genes are TRBV6-5 and TRBJ1-1, with a tentative D call TRBD1 (5 bases). V lost 2 bases and J 10 bases, leaving 11 bases between the germline ends. Germline V gives CDR1 MNHEY, CDR2 SVGAGI. There are 12 residues in the CDR3. The DNA of the CDR3 is TGTGCCAGCAGTTACAGCAGGGAGATAGCTTTCTTT. Translation gives CASSYSREIAFF.

This clonotype was picked up one time. This chain uses TRBV7-9 with TRBJ2-2; tentatively, D is TRBD1 or TRBD2 (5 bases each). This CDR3 has 14 residues. CDR1 SEHNR and CDR2 FQNEAQ come from the germline V gene (reference sequence). Trimming cost V 7 bases and J 1 base, with 10 bases left between them. The CDR3 protein is CASKGTGNTGELFF. CDR3 DNA: TGTGCCAGCAAGGGGACGGGGAACACCGGGGAGCTGTTTTTT. Full variable domain (rest looked up from reference TRBV7-9 and TRBJ2-2): DTGVSQNPRHKITKRGQNVTFRCDPISEHNRLYWYRQTLGQGPEFLTYFQNEAQLEKSRLLSDRFSAERPKGSFSTLEIQRTEQGDSAMYLCASKGTGNTGELFFGEGSRLTVL.

This clonotype was picked up a small number of times. The chain is built from TRBV27 and TRBJ2-3, with a weak D call TRBD2 (7 bases). Trimming removed 8 bases from V and 8 bases from J, with 26 bases in between. The CDR3 loop spans 16 amino acids. Germline CDR1 reads MNHEY; CDR2 reads SMNVEV (reference sequence). The CDR3 nucleotides are TGTGCCAGCCATGGGGGGCGGGGGCACTTCGGGGGTACGCAGTATTTT. It encodes CASHGGRGHFGGTQYF.

The chain recombines TRBV20-1 with TRBJ1-2; 7 bases line up with TRBD1. Germline CDR1 is DFQATT and CDR2 is SNEGSKA (reference sequence). V trimming: 1 base; J trimming: 5 bases; junction bases outside the gene matches: 13. The CDR3 covers 16 residues. The CDR3: CSARGQGSPLGYGYTF. CDR3 bases: TGCAGTGCTAGAGGACAGGGAAGCCCTTTGGGGTATGGCTACACCTTC.

V is TRBV20-1 and J is TRBJ2-7; the match to TRBD1 covers 11 bases. In germline, CDR1 is DFQATT, CDR2 SNEGSKA (reference sequence). With 6 bases clipped from V and 3 bases from J, the junction kept 13 bases outside the gene matches. The CDR3 has 16 residues. CDR3 in amino acids: CSARTGGKGKDYEQYF. CDR3 nucleotides: TGCAGTGCGCGGACAGGGGGCAAGGGCAAGGACTACGAGCAGTACTTC.

The gene calls are TRBV5-1 and TRBJ2-2; weak D call: TRBD1 (5 bases). V lost 4 bases to trimming and J lost 3 bases, with 13 bases between them. This CDR3 has 15 amino acids. Germline V lookup: CDR1 SGHRS, CDR2 YFSETQ. CDR3 coding DNA: TGCGCCAGCAGCGACCAGGGCCCTTACACCGGGGAGCTGTTTTTT. It translates to CASSDQGPYTGELFF. Filled out from reference TRBV5-1 and TRBJ2-2, the complete variable domain reads KAGVTQTPRYLIKTRGQQVTLSCSPISGHRSVSWYQQTPGQGLQFLFEYFSETQRNKGNFPGRFSGRQFSNSRSEMNVSTLELGDSALYLCASSDQGPYTGELFFGEGSRLTVL.

This clonotype was observed a few times. The rearrangement links TRBV6-4 to TRBJ1-1; D not certain. The germline gives CDR1 MRHNA, CDR2 SNTAGT. V was clipped by 7 bases and J by 1 base, with 13 bases between them. CDR3 length: 14 amino acids. CDR3 loop: CASILDHPNTEAFF. CDR3 sequence (DNA): TGTGCCAGCATCTTGGACCACCCGAACACTGAAGCTTTCTTT.